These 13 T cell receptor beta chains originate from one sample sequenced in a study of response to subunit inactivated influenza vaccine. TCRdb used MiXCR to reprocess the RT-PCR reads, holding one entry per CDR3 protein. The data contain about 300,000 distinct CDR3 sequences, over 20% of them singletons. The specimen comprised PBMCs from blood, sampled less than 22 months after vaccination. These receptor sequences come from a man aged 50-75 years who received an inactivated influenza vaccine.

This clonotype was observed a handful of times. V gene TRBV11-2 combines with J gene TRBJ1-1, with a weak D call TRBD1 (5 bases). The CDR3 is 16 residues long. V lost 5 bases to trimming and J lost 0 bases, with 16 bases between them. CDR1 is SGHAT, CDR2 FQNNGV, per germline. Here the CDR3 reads CASSISQDTLNTEAFF. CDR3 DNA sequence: TGTGCCAGCAGCATCTCCCAGGACACCTTGAACACTGAAGCTTTCTTT.

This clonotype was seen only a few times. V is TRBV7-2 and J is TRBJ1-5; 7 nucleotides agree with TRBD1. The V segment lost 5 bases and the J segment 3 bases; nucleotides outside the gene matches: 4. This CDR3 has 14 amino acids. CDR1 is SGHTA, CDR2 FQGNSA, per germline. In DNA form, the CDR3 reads TGTGCCAGCAGCCCAGGGACAGTCAATCAGCCCCAGCATTTT. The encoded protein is CASSPGTVNQPQHF.

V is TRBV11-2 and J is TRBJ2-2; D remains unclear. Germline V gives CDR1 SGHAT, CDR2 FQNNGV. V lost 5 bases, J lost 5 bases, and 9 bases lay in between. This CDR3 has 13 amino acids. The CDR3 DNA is TGTGCCAGCAGCCCTCTAACAACCGGGGAGCTGTTTTTT. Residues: CASSPLTTGELFF.

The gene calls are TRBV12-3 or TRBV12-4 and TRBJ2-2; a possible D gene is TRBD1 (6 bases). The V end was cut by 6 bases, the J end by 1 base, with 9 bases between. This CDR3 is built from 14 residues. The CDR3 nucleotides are TGTGCCAGCAGACCGACAGGGAACACCGGGGAGCTGTTTTTT. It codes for CASRPTGNTGELFF.

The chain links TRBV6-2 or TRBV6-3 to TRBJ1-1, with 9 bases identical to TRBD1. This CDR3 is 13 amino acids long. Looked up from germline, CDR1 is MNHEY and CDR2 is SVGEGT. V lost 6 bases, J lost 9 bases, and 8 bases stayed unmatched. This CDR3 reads CASSPGTGLQAFF. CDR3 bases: TGTGCCAGCAGCCCCGGGACAGGGTTACAAGCTTTCTTT.

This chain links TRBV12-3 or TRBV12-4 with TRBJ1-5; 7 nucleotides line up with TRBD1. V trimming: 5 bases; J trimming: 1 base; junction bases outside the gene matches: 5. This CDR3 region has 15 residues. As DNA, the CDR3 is TGTGCCAGCAGTATGACAGGGAAGAGCAATCAGCCCCAGCATTTT. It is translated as CASSMTGKSNQPQHF.

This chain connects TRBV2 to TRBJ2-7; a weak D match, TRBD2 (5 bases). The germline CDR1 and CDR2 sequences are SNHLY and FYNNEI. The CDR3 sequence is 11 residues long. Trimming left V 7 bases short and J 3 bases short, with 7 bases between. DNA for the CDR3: TGTGCCAGCATCCGGGACTACGAGCAGTACTTC. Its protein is CASIRDYEQYF.

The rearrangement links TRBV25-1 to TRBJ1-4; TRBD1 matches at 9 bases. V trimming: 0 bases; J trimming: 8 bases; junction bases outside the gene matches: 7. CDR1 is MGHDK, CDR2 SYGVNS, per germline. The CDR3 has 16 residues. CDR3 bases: TGTGCCAGCAGTGAATATCGGGGACAGGGCGGGGAAAAACTGTTTTTT. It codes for CASSEYRGQGGEKLFF.

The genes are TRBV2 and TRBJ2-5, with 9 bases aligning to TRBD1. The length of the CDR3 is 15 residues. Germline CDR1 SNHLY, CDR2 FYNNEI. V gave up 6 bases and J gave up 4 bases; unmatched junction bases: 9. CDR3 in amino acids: CASRTGTGRIETQYF. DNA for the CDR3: TGTGCCAGCAGGACCGGGACAGGGAGAATAGAGACCCAGTACTTC.

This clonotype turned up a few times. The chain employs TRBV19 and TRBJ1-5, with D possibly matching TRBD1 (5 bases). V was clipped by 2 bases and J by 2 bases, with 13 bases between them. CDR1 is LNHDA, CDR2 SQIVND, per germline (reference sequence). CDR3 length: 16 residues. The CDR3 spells CASSITGARGNQPQHF. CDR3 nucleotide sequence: TGTGCCAGTAGTATAACCGGGGCGCGTGGCAATCAGCCCCAGCATTTT. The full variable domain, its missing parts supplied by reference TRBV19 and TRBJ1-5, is DGGITQSPKYLFRKEGQNVTLSCEQNLNHDAMYWYRQDPGQGLRLIYYSQIVNDFQKGDIAEGYSVSREKKESFPLTVTSAQKNPTAFYLCASSITGARGNQPQHFGDGTRLSIL.

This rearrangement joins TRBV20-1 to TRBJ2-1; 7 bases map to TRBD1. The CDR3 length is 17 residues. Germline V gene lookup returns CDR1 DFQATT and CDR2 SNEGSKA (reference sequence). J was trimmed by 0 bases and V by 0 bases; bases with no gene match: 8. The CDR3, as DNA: TGCAGTGCTAGAGATACCACAGGGGAAGTCTCCTACAATGAGCAGTTCTTC. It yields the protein CSARDTTGEVSYNEQFF.

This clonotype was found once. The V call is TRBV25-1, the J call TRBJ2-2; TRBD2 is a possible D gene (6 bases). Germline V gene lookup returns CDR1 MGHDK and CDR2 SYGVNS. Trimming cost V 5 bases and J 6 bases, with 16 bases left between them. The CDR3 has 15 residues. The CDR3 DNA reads TGTGCCAGCAGTAGCGGGTACAATGACGCCGGGGAGCTGTTTTTT. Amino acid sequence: CASSSGYNDAGELFF.

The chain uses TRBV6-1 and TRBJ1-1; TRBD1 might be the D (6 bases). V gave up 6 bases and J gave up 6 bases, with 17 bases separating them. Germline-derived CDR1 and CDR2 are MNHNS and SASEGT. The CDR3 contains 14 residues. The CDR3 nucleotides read TGTGCCAGCAGGCAGCCCCGGAAGGGGGCTGAAGCTTTCTTT. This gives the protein CASRQPRKGAEAFF.